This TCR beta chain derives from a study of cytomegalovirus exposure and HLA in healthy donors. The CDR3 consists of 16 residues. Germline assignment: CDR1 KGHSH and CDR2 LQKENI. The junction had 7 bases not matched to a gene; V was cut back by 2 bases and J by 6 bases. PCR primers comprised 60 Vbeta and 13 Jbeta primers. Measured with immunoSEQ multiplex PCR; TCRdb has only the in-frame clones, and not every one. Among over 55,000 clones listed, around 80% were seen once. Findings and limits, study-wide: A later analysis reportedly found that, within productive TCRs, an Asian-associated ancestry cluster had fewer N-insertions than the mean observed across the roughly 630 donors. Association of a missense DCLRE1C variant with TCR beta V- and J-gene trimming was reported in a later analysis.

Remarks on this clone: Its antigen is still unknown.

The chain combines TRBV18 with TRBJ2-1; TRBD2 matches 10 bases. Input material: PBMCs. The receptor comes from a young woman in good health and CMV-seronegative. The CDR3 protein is CASSPVSSGSINEQFF. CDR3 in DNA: TGTGCCAGCTCACCAGTCTCTAGCGGGAGTATCAATGAGCAGTTCTTC.